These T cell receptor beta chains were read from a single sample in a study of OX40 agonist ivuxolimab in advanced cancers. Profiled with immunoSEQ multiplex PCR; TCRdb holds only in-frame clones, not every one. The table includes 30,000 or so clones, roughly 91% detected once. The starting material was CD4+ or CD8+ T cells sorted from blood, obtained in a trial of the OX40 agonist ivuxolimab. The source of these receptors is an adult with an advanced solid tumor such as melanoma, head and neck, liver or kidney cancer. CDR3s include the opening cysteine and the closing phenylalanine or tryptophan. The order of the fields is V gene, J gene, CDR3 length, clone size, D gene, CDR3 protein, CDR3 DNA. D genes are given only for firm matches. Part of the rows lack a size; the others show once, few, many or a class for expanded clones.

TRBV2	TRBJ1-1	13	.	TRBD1	CASRGQINTEAFF	TGTGCCAGCAGGGGACAGATAAACACTGAAGCTTTCTTT
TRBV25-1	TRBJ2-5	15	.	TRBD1	CASRPGTAFQETQYF	TGTGCCAGCAGACCCGGGACAGCCTTCCAAGAGACCCAGTACTTC
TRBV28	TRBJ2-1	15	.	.	CASSLYVETYNEQFF	TGTGCCAGCAGTTTATACGTGGAAACCTACAATGAGCAGTTCTTC
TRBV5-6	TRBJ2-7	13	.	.	CASSLVDDYEQYF	TGTGCCAGCAGCTTGGTAGACGACTACGAGCAGTACTTC
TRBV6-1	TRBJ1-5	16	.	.	CASSELWTDSNQPQHF	TGTGCCAGCAGTGAATTGTGGACGGATAGCAATCAGCCCCAGCATTTT
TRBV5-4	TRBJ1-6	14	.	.	CASSVDSRPSPLHF	TGTGCCAGCAGCGTGGACAGTCGTCCTTCACCCCTCCACTTT
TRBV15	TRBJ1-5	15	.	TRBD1	CATSRDTGEHQPQHF	TGTGCCACCAGCAGAGATACAGGGGAACATCAGCCCCAGCATTTT
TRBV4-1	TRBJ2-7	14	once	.	CASSQDPGSYEQYF	TGCGCCAGCAGCCAAGACCCTGGCTCCTACGAGCAGTACTTC
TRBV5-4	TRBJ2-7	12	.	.	CASSFGSGEQYF	TGTGCCAGCAGCTTCGGATCTGGCGAGCAGTACTTC
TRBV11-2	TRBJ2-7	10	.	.	CASSFDEQYF	TGTGCCAGCAGCTTTGACGAGCAGTACTTC
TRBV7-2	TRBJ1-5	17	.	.	CASSLVLGYRGNQPQHF	TGTGCCAGCAGCTTAGTTCTCGGATATCGGGGGAATCAGCCCCAGCATTTT
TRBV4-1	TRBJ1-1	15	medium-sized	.	CASSQGGPSNTEAFF	TGCGCCAGCAGCCAAGGGGGACCGTCGAACACTGAAGCTTTCTTT
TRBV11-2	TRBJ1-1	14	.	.	CASSLVEGGTEAFF	TGTGCCAGCAGCTTAGTAGAGGGTGGTACTGAAGCTTTCTTT
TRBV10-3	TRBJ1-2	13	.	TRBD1	CAIRDRDRHGYTF	TGTGCCATCCGGGACAGGGATAGGCATGGCTACACCTTC
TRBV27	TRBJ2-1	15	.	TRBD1	CASYRLQGQSNEQFF	TGTGCCAGCTACAGACTACAGGGACAGAGCAATGAGCAGTTCTTC
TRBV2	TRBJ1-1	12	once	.	CASTDLNTEAFF	TGTGCCAGCACAGATTTGAACACTGAAGCTTTCTTT
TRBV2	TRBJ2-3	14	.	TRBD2	CASSGGLAADTQYF	TGTGCCAGCAGTGGAGGACTAGCGGCAGATACGCAGTATTTT
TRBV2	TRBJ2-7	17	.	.	CASSDQRLLDGLYEQYF	TGTGCCAGCAGTGATCAGCGGCTCCTGGACGGTCTTTACGAGCAGTACTTC
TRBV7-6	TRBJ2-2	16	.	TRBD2	CASSRTGLAATGELFF	TGTGCCAGCAGCCGGACGGGACTAGCGGCCACCGGGGAGCTGTTTTTT
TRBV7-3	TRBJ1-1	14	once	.	CASSLYQGSTEAFF	TGTGCCAGCAGCTTATATCAGGGGAGTACTGAAGCTTTCTTT
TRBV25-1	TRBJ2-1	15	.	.	CASSEAGPSYNEQFF	TGTGCCAGCAGTGAAGCGGGGCCCTCCTACAATGAGCAGTTCTTC
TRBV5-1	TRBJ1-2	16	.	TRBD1	CASSLGETGGDRGYTF	TGCGCCAGCAGCTTGGGTGAGACAGGGGGGGATCGTGGCTACACCTTC
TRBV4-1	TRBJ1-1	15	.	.	CASSQVQNLNTEAFF	TGCGCCAGCAGCCAGGTACAGAATCTTAACACTGAAGCTTTCTTT
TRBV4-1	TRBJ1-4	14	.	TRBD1	CASRGTGANEKLFF	TGCGCCAGCCGCGGGACAGGGGCGAATGAAAAACTGTTTTTT
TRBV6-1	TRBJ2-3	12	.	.	CASSEVGDTQYF	TGTGCCAGCAGTGAAGTGGGGGATACGCAGTATTTT
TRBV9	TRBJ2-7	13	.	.	CASSVDRTDEQYF	TGTGCCAGCAGCGTCGACAGGACCGACGAGCAGTACTTC
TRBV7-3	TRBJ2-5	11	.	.	CASSSDMPQYF	TGTGCCAGCAGCTCCGATATGCCCCAGTACTTC
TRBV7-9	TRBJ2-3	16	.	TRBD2	CASSFNGLANPLTQYF	TGTGCCAGCAGCTTTAACGGACTAGCCAATCCCCTGACGCAGTATTTT
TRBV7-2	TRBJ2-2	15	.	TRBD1	CASSLSTGGTGELFF	TGTGCCAGCAGCCTCTCCACAGGGGGCACCGGGGAGCTGTTTTTT
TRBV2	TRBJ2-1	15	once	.	CASRRTYREDNEQFF	TGTGCCAGCAGAAGGACCTACAGGGAAGACAATGAGCAGTTCTTC
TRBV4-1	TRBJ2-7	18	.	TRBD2	CASSQAPVGSGRGLEQYF	TGCGCCAGCAGCCAAGCCCCCGTAGGGAGCGGGAGGGGCCTCGAGCAGTACTTC
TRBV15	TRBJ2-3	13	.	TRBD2	CATRRGAGDTQYF	TGTGCCACCCGGCGGGGGGCCGGAGATACGCAGTATTTT
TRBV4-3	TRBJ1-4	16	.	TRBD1	CASSARTGAANEKLFF	TGCGCCAGCAGCGCTAGAACAGGGGCCGCTAATGAAAAACTGTTTTTT
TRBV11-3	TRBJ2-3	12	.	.	CASSLGSDTQYF	TGTGCCAGCAGCTTAGGTAGTGATACGCAGTATTTT
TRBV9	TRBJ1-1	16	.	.	CASSVDRDGGGTEAFF	TGTGCCAGCAGCGTGGACCGGGACGGGGGAGGAACTGAAGCTTTCTTT
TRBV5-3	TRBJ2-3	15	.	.	CARSLKGQGTDTQYF	TGTGCCAGAAGCTTGAAAGGGCAGGGGACAGATACGCAGTATTTT
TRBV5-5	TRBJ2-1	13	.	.	CASSFEDLNEQFF	TGTGCCAGCAGCTTTGAGGACTTAAATGAGCAGTTCTTC
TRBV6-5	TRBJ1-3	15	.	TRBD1	CASWGRDSSGNTIYF	TGTGCCAGTTGGGGACGGGACAGCTCTGGAAACACCATATATTTT
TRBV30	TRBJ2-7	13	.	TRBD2	CAWILAGVGEQYF	TGTGCCTGGATCCTAGCGGGAGTAGGAGAACAGTACTTC
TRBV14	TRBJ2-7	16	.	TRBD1	CASSQSVGTGTYEQYF	TGTGCCAGCAGCCAGAGTGTCGGGACAGGGACCTACGAGCAGTACTTC
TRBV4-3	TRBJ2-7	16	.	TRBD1	CASSPSGGTGVREQYF	TGCGCCAGCAGCCCCTCGGGCGGGACAGGGGTGCGGGAGCAGTACTTC
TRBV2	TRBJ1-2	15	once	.	CASLDRKITNYGYTF	TGTGCCAGCCTTGACAGGAAAATTACTAACTATGGCTACACCTTC
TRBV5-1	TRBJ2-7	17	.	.	CASSWEVKAGSSYEQYF	TGCGCCAGCAGCTGGGAGGTTAAGGCAGGGAGCTCCTACGAGCAGTACTTC
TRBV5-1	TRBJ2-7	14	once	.	CASSLGLSEYEQYF	TGCGCCAGCAGCTTGGGCCTCAGTGAGTACGAGCAGTACTTC
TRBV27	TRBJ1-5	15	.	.	CASSLFGGSNQPQHF	TGTGCCAGCAGTTTATTCGGCGGTAGCAATCAGCCCCAGCATTTT
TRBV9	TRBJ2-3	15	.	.	CASSVDGAGTDTQYF	TGTGCCAGCAGCGTAGACGGGGCAGGCACAGATACGCAGTATTTT
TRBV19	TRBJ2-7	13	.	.	CASSINRIYEQYF	TGTGCCAGTAGTATAAACCGGATCTACGAGCAGTACTTC
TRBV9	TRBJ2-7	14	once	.	CASSISSSSYEQYF	TGTGCCAGCAGCATCAGCTCGAGCTCCTACGAGCAGTACTTC
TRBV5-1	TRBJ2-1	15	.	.	CASSSGAGAYNEQFF	TGCGCCAGCAGCTCCGGTGCGGGTGCCTACAATGAGCAGTTCTTC
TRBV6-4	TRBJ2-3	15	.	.	CASSDSRAVTDTQYF	TGTGCCAGCAGTGACTCAAGGGCAGTCACAGATACGCAGTATTTT